This entry lists 16 T cell receptor beta chains sequenced from one sample in a study of blood T cell repertoires in COVID-19. Clones were sequenced by immunoSEQ multiplex PCR, and TCRdb holds only the in-frame ones, with some missing. The table shows hundreds of thousands of clones, with approximately 89% occurring only once. Input material: peripheral blood. Receptors originate from a woman aged 30 to 39 with COVID-19, enrolled during active disease.

The chain links TRBV19 to TRBJ1-1, with D possibly being TRBD1 (5 bases). CDR1 and CDR2 (germline): LNHDA, SQIVND (reference sequence). V lost 5 bases, J lost 0 bases, and 13 bases lay in between. The CDR3 has 15 amino acids. Written as DNA, the CDR3 is TGTGCCAGTAGTCCCCGGGGGGGAATGAACACTGAAGCTTTCTTT. This gives the protein CASSPRGGMNTEAFF.

This sequence joins TRBV11-2 and TRBJ1-2; no reliable D call. CDR3 length: 14 residues. Per the germline V gene, CDR1 is SGHAT and CDR2 is FQNNGV. The germline V and J ends were trimmed by 0 bases and 1 base, with 6 bases remaining between them. The DNA for the CDR3 is TGTGCCAGCAGCTTAGAGCGGGTTAACTATGGCTACACCTTC. Its translation: CASSLERVNYGYTF.

J is TRBJ1-1 and V is TRBV27, with 9 bases that match TRBD1. The length of the CDR3 is 18 residues. CDR1 is MNHEY, CDR2 SMNVEV, per germline (reference sequence). The ends lost 6 bases at V and 4 bases at J; junction bases unmatched: 18. The CDR3 region has the DNA TGTGCCAGCAGGCGCCGACCGGGACAGGGTGAGGAAGGCACTGAAGCTTTCTTT. Translating gives CASRRRPGQGEEGTEAFF.

The gene calls are TRBV7-2 and TRBJ2-2; TRBD2 agrees at 13 bases. Germline CDR1 reads SGHTA; CDR2 reads FQGNSA. V shed 5 bases and J 7 bases; nucleotides not matched to a gene: 13. The CDR3 covers 18 residues. The DNA for the CDR3 is TGTGCCAGCAGCCCTGGGACTAGCGGGACGGTGAGGGTCGGGGAGCTGTTTTTT. Its translation: CASSPGTSGTVRVGELFF.

The gene calls are TRBV19 and TRBJ2-5, with D possibly matching TRBD2 (8 bases). The CDR3 loop spans 16 amino acids. The ends were cut back, 2 bases at V and 1 base at J, with 14 bases in the middle. CDR1 and CDR2 (germline): LNHDA, SQIVND (reference sequence). CDR3: CASSIRGLAGQETQYF. CDR3 nucleotides: TGTGCCAGTAGTATAAGGGGGCTAGCGGGCCAAGAGACCCAGTACTTC.

V is TRBV5-8 and J is TRBJ1-2, with 9 positions matching TRBD1. CDR3 length equals 15 residues. Trimming removed 4 bases from V and 3 bases from J; junction bases left unmatched: 7. Germline CDR1 is SGHTS and CDR2 is YDEGEE. CDR3 sequence reads: CASSVTGGAYYGYTF. The CDR3 coding sequence is TGTGCCAGCAGCGTCACAGGGGGCGCATACTATGGCTACACCTTC.

The chain joins TRBV11-2 to TRBJ1-2; D is ambiguous. This CDR3 comprises 15 residues. Deletions cut 5 bases from V and 3 bases from J, with 16 bases between. Germline V gene data show CDR1 as SGHAT and CDR2 as FQNNGV. Here the CDR3 reads CASSRGSYVDYGYTF. The CDR3 bases are TGTGCCAGCAGCCGGGGATCTTATGTCGACTATGGCTACACCTTC.

There are a few counts of this clone. V usage is TRBV2 and J usage is TRBJ2-1; a weak D match, TRBD2 (6 bases). CDR1 and CDR2 from the germline V gene are SNHLY and FYNNEI. This CDR3 is 14 amino acids long. V was pared by 7 bases and J by 0 bases, with 10 bases between. The CDR3 here is CASNRGVSYNEQFF. Written as DNA, the CDR3 is TGTGCCAGCAATCGCGGGGTCTCCTACAATGAGCAGTTCTTC.

This clone was detected a few times. The chain combines TRBV4-3 with TRBJ2-7; 10 nucleotides match TRBD2. The germline CDR1 and CDR2 sequences are LGHNA and YSLEER. Germline trimming cut 0 bases from V and 0 bases from J; bases unmatched to any gene: 5. The CDR3 sequence is 17 residues long. The CDR3 is CASSQDLGLADSYEQYF. DNA for the CDR3: TGCGCCAGCAGCCAAGACTTAGGACTAGCGGACTCCTACGAGCAGTACTTC.

The sample holds one count of this clone. This chain joins TRBV18 and TRBJ1-5, with 7 bases that match TRBD1. The ends lost 3 bases at V and 0 bases at J; junction bases unmatched: 11. Germline V gives CDR1 KGHSH, CDR2 LQKENI. There are 18 residues in the CDR3. The CDR3 bases are TGTGCCAGCTCACCGGACAGGCAATACTTCTATAGCAATCAGCCCCAGCATTTT. This translates into CASSPDRQYFYSNQPQHF. The full variable domain, completed using reference TRBV18 and TRBJ1-5, is NAGVMQNPRHLVRRRGQEARLRCSPMKGHSHVYWYRQLPEEGLKFMVYLQKENIIDESGMPKERFSAEFPKEGPSILRIQQVVRGDSAAYFCASSPDRQYFYSNQPQHFGDGTRLSIL.

The chain carries TRBV28 and TRBJ1-4, with 8 positions matching TRBD1. The CDR3 contains 15 residues. Trimming at V came to 6 bases and at J to 8 bases, leaving 11 bases not matched to a gene. CDR1 and CDR2 (germline): MDHEN, SYDVKM. CDR3 bases: TGTGCCAGCAGGACCTCCGGGACAGGAGGGGAAAAACTGTTTTTT. Translation gives CASRTSGTGGEKLFF.

The chain couples TRBV19 to TRBJ2-2; 8 bases are shared with TRBD2. J lost 6 bases, V lost 3 bases, and 3 bases had no gene match. This CDR3 is 14 amino acids long. The germline V gene encodes CDR1 LNHDA and CDR2 SQIVND (reference sequence). CDR3 residues: CASSISGEAGELFF. The CDR3 coding sequence is TGTGCCAGTAGTATTAGCGGGGAGGCCGGGGAGCTGTTTTTT.

The J gene is TRBJ2-7, the V gene TRBV27; tentatively, D is TRBD1 (6 bases). In germline, CDR1 is MNHEY, CDR2 SMNVEV (reference sequence). CDR3 length: 13 residues. Trimming took off 6 bases at V and 7 bases at J, with 16 bases between the two ends. The CDR3 protein is CASSPRLQGEQYV. CDR3 sequence (DNA): TGTGCCAGCAGCCCGAGGCTTCAGGGGGAGCAGTACGTC.

The chain is built from TRBV9 and TRBJ2-1, with 11 bases lining up with TRBD1. This CDR3 contains 13 residues. After removal of 6 bases from V and 9 bases from J, the junction contained 5 bases not matched to a gene. Germline assignment: CDR1 SGDLS and CDR2 YYNGEE. In nucleotides, the CDR3 is TGTGCCAGCACCGGACAGGGGGCATTTGAGCAGTTCTTC. As protein: CASTGQGAFEQFF.

This sequence joins TRBV5-1 and TRBJ1-3; 7 bases line up with TRBD1. The CDR3 spans 15 residues. Germline assignment: CDR1 SGHRS and CDR2 YFSETQ. Trimming cost V 4 bases and J 3 bases; bases outside gene matches: 7. CDR3 bases: TGCGCCAGCAGCCCGACAGGGAATCTTGGAAACACCATATATTTT. This translates into CASSPTGNLGNTIYF.

The V gene is TRBV28, the J gene TRBJ1-2, with 11 bases that match TRBD1. Germline loops: CDR1 MDHEN, CDR2 SYDVKM. This CDR3 is 14 amino acids long. V lost 7 bases, J lost 4 bases, and 5 bases stayed unmatched. The CDR3 sequence is CASTKDRGLYGYTF. CDR3 nucleotide sequence: TGTGCCAGCACTAAGGACAGGGGGCTCTATGGCTACACCTTC.